A single TCR beta chain is shown here with its context. Its antigen remains unknown. A J-beta primer mix and a sample-barcoded 5' primer were used in a second PCR of roughly 7 to 12 cycles. TCRdb recomputed calls from the 5' RACE reads with MiXCR, one row per CDR3 protein. The sample lists 500,000 to 550,000 distinct CDR3 sequences; around 24% were seen once. This sample is drawn from a study of blood T cells in healthy people across ages. Study-wide results and limits: One million T cells yielded diversity estimates that were considered underestimates.

V was pared by 0 bases and J by 0 bases, with 9 bases between. Germline assignment: CDR1 LGHNA and CDR2 YSLEER. This CDR3 has 16 amino acids. The total RNA that was extracted per sample amounted to at least 5 micrograms. The same data also went into a second study, on T cells of mothers and their children. That study adds: Researchers put all of the extracted RNA into cDNA synthesis, using roughly 1.5 ug per 15 ul.

The gene calls are TRBV4-3 and TRBJ1-3; D ambiguous. The sequence was obtained from a boy under 18 in good health. Sequenced: blood. CDR3 bases: TGCGCCAGCAGCCAAGAAAAGCACAGCTCTGGAAACACCATATATTTT. It codes for CASSQEKHSSGNTIYF.